This TCR beta chain was obtained from a study of blood T cells in healthy people across ages. PCR was performed a second time for 7 to 11 cycles using a sample-barcoded 5' primer and a J-beta primer mix. TCRdb called the 5' RACE reads again in MiXCR, with one record for every CDR3 protein. There are more than 500,000 distinct CDR3 sequences in the sample; 25% to 35% occur only once, and 3.6% lies in the top ten. Findings and limits, study-wide: PBMCs that were unsorted prevented a conclusive naive versus antigen-experienced comparison. Donors of long life had a larger count of naive CD4+ cells and greater diversity than aged donors.

The CDR3 has 16 amino acids. V was pared by 2 bases and J by 0 bases, with 11 bases between. In germline, CDR1 is WNHNN, CDR2 SYGVQD (reference sequence). The sample holds a few counts of this clonotype. As yet, its antigen is unknown. In addition, the sample was reused for a study of T cells of mothers and their children. This second report adds: The study sampled three healthy Caucasian mothers and their six children.

The sample was blood. The rearrangement uses TRBV10-1 and TRBJ2-4; D is unclear. The clonotype comes from a boy between 2 and 10 years old in good health. CDR3 bases: TGCGCCAGCAGTGAGGGGCAAGGGAAAGCCAAAAACATTCAGTACTTC. The encoded protein is CASSEGQGKAKNIQYF.